This paragraph covers one T cell receptor beta chain sequence. The antigen is undetermined. With V trimmed by 1 base and J by 3 bases, 7 bases remained unmatched. The CDR3 contains 18 residues. The germline V gene has CDR1 SGHVT and CDR2 SQSDAQ. A second PCR of about 7 to 12 cycles used a sample-barcoded 5' primer and a J-beta primer mix. Using its own MiXCR run on the 5' RACE reads, TCRdb lists one record per CDR3 protein. The sample holds 700,000 to 1,000,000 distinct CDR3 sequences, approximately 48% seen once. The sample originates from a study of blood T cells in healthy people across ages. Study-wide points: Not knowing donor CMV status may have confounded expanded clonotype changes. Naive T cell percentage strongly correlated with TCR beta diversity.

Donors were systemically healthy Caucasian individuals from Russia aged roughly 6 to 90 years. Every donor gave 8 to 10 milliliters of peripheral blood. This chain links TRBV7-4 with TRBJ2-2, with 11 bases matching TRBD2. This clonotype originated in a man aged 60 to 75 in good health. What was sequenced was blood. The CDR3 sequence is CASSLGIAGGPDTGELFF. Written as DNA, the CDR3 is TGTGCCAGCAGCTTAGGAATAGCGGGAGGGCCGGACACCGGGGAGCTGTTTTTT.